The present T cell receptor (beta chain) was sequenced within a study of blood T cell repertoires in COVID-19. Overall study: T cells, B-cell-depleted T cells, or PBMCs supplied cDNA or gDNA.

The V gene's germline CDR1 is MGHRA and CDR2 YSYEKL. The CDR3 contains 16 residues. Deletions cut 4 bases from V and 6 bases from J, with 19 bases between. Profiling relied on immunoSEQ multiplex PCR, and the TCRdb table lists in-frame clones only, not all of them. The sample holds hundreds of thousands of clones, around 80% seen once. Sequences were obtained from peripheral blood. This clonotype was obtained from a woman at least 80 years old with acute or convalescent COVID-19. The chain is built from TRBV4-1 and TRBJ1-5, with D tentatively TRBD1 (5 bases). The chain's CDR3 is CASSLRSVGEGQPQHF. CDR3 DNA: TGCGCCAGCAGCCTTAGGTCGGTAGGGGAAGGTCAGCCCCAGCATTTT.